The clone carrying this T cell receptor beta chain was recorded many times. Sequencing used immunoSEQ multiplex PCR; TCRdb keeps in-frame clones, though not all of them. The table has under 850,000 clones, roughly 72% seen once. The data were obtained in a study of shared clonotypes between healthy human individuals. This clonotype was sampled from a woman aged 25 to 39 in good health. Sequencing input: memory CD4+ T cells sorted from blood. The subset was: CD45RA-negative fraction.

As DNA, the CDR3 is TGTGCCAGCAGCGGAAGAAGTACAGGGAGGAACACTGAAGCTTTCTTT. It translates to CASSGRSTGRNTEAFF. The V gene is TRBV7-9, the J gene TRBJ1-1; tentatively, D is TRBD1 (6 bases). This CDR3 is 16 amino acids long. Trimming removed 5 bases at V and 1 base at J, with 17 bases between. CDR1 is SEHNR, CDR2 FQNEAQ, per germline (reference sequence).